The sequence of this T cell receptor (beta chain) was determined in a study of T-cell reconstitution after alpha-beta-depleted transplantation in children. Preparing the TCRbeta library involved the use of unique molecular identifiers. TCRdb fed the PCR reads into MiXCR, producing one record per CDR3 protein. The sample includes a few hundred thousand distinct CDR3 sequences, over 20% of them seen just once. V shed 3 bases and J 6 bases; nucleotides not matched to a gene: 8. Germline assignment: CDR1 SQVTM and CDR2 ANQGSEA. The CDR3 contains 14 residues. This clonotype was counted only a few times. What it recognizes is unknown. The study, taken as a whole, reports: T-cell counts and diversity were attributed mostly to newly produced T cells one year after transplant. Reportedly, roughly two months post-transplant, alpha-beta T cells arose from several hundred expanded graft clones.

This chain connects TRBV29-1 to TRBJ2-7; 10 positions match TRBD2. The material sequenced was PBMCs, taken before TCRalphabeta/CD19-depleted stem cell transplant. The clonotype originates from a girl aged 2 to 10 with Fanconi anemia, due to receive a stem cell transplant. The CDR3: CSVDTSGNSVEQYF. The CDR3 nucleotides are TGCAGCGTTGATACTAGCGGGAATTCGGTCGAGCAGTACTTC.